This TCR beta chain was sequenced for a study of T cell clonotyping in hematopoietic cell transplantation. Regarding the study as a whole: Few recipient clonotypes overlapped donors; over 97% were de novo at given depth.

To note about this clone: What it binds is unknown.

There are 12 residues in the CDR3. Trimming stripped 5 bases from V and 7 bases from J, with 9 bases between. The germline gives CDR1 SEHNR, CDR2 FQNEAQ (reference sequence). TCRdb's table, derived via immunoSEQ multiplex PCR, lists solely in-frame clones and lacks some. This sample yields tens of thousands of clones, of which about 95% are seen a single time; 0.75% to 1% belongs to the top ten. The sequencing input was peripheral blood mononuclear cells. The TCR was taken from a man younger than 45 in good health. Some clones in this sample may be carry-over from other donors' samples. The V call is TRBV7-9, the J call TRBJ1-5, with unresolved D. Here the CDR3 reads CASSGDGQPQHF. Written as DNA, the CDR3 is TGTGCCAGCAGCGGAGACGGACAGCCCCAGCATTTT.